This T cell receptor (beta chain) originates from a study of CD8 T cells in ankylosing spondylitis. Concerning this clonotype: Its antigen remains unknown.

TCRdb redid the calling of the 5' RACE reads with MiXCR, one entry per CDR3 protein. The sample lists 350,000 to 550,000 distinct CDR3 sequences, approximately 26% occurring once. Whole-study findings and limits: Ankylosing spondylitis blood seemed to carry a telltale TCR beta motif made of several highly homologous variants. There was reportedly significant enrichment of clones that were disease-linked in matched ankylosing spondylitis synovial fluid.

This receptor was identified in a male donor with ankylosing spondylitis. The sequenced sample consisted of blood, either unsorted or a sorted T cell fraction (not recorded which).

DNA for the CDR3: TGTGCCACCAGCAGACCAGGAGAGACCCAGTACTTC. Its protein product is CATSRPGETQYF. The chain carries TRBV15 and TRBJ2-5; D unclear. Deletions cut 2 bases from V and 4 bases from J, with 5 bases between. Germline CDR1 is LNHNV and CDR2 is YYDKDF (reference sequence). The CDR3 consists of 12 residues.